Below, 20 T cell receptor beta chains from the same sample are listed, as sequenced in a study of OX40 agonist ivuxolimab in advanced cancers. The data were produced by immunoSEQ multiplex PCR, yet TCRdb's version contains in-frame clones alone and is incomplete. The sample carries over 70,000 clones, roughly 93% recorded once. The specimen comprised CD4+ or CD8+ T cells sorted from blood, sampled in a trial of the OX40 agonist ivuxolimab. The receptor set was obtained from an adult with an advanced solid tumor such as melanoma, head and neck, liver or kidney cancer.

The rearrangement joins TRBV5-1 to TRBJ2-5, with 11 bases matching TRBD2. Germline V gives CDR1 SGHRS, CDR2 YFSETQ. Trimming at V came to 4 bases and at J to 5 bases, leaving 16 bases not matched to a gene. The CDR3 is 18 residues long. The DNA of the CDR3 is TGCGCCAGCAGCCCTTACACTAGCGGGAGTAGTTTTAGGGAGACCCAGTACTTC. Translating gives CASSPYTSGSSFRETQYF. The complete variable domain, with remaining parts taken from reference TRBV5-1 and TRBJ2-5, reads KAGVTQTPRYLIKTRGQQVTLSCSPISGHRSVSWYQQTPGQGLQFLFEYFSETQRNKGNFPGRFSGRQFSNSRSEMNVSTLELGDSALYLCASSPYTSGSSFRETQYFGPGTRLLVL.

The chain links TRBV5-1 to TRBJ2-5, with D perhaps TRBD2 (5 bases). Germline values: CDR1 SGHRS, CDR2 YFSETQ. CDR3 length: 13 residues. Trimming shortened V by 1 base and J by 4 bases, and 8 bases separated the two germline ends. CDR3 loop: CASSLPGSETQYF. The CDR3 bases are TGCGCCAGCAGCTTGCCGGGGTCAGAGACCCAGTACTTC.

This chain links TRBV2 with TRBJ1-2; the D gene is possibly TRBD1 (6 bases). Looked up from germline, CDR1 is SNHLY and CDR2 is FYNNEI. This CDR3 comprises 15 residues. V lost 6 bases and J lost 4, with 18 bases in between. The CDR3 loop is CASRSKSGGGYGYTF. CDR3 nucleotide sequence: TGTGCCAGCAGATCAAAGTCCGGGGGCGGCTATGGCTACACCTTC.

The chain joins TRBV29-1 to TRBJ2-7, with D perhaps TRBD1 or TRBD2 (5 bases each). This CDR3 comprises 12 residues. V was shortened by 7 bases and J by 0 bases, with 10 bases between the two germline ends. Germline CDR1 reads SQVTM; CDR2 reads ANQGSEA. The DNA for the CDR3 is TGCAGCGCCCGGGACGGCTCCTACGAGCAGTACTTC. As protein: CSARDGSYEQYF.

The genes are TRBV10-3 and TRBJ2-1; a weak D match, TRBD2 (5 bases). The CDR3 runs to 15 residues. V was pared by 2 bases and J by 3 bases, with 11 bases between. CDR1 is ENHRY, CDR2 SYGVKD, per germline. The CDR3 reads CAISEVSDHYNEQFF. In nucleotides, the CDR3 is TGTGCCATCAGTGAGGTTAGCGACCACTACAATGAGCAGTTCTTC.

The gene calls are TRBV27 and TRBJ1-6; D not certain. Trimming took off 0 bases at V and 10 bases at J, with 19 bases between the two ends. CDR3 length equals 17 residues. Germline V gene lookup returns CDR1 MNHEY and CDR2 SMNVEV (reference sequence). In DNA, the CDR3 is TGTGCCAGCAGTTTATCGCCCTCGGGAGCCCTTTCCTCACCCCTCCACTTT. Translated, it gives CASSLSPSGALSSPLHF.

The V and J genes are TRBV12-5 and TRBJ1-2; 10 positions agree with TRBD1. This CDR3 is built from 15 residues. Per germline, CDR1 LGHNT and CDR2 FRNRAP. After removal of 5 bases from V and 6 bases from J, the junction contained 9 bases not matched to a gene. CDR3 sequence reads: CASGPLDRGGNGYTF. CDR3 bases: TGTGCTAGTGGTCCATTGGACAGGGGGGGCAATGGCTACACCTTC.

The chain combines TRBV2 with TRBJ2-3; tentatively, D is TRBD1 or TRBD2 (5 bases each). CDR1 SNHLY and CDR2 FYNNEI come from the germline V gene. Trimming removed 6 bases at V and 0 bases at J, with 10 bases between. The CDR3 is 14 residues long. The CDR3 loop is CASRERDSTDTQYF. CDR3 DNA: TGTGCCAGCAGGGAGAGGGACAGCACAGATACGCAGTATTTT. The variable domain in full, with the rest retrieved from reference TRBV2 and TRBJ2-3, is EPEVTQTPSHQVTQMGQEVILRCVPISNHLYFYWYRQILGQKVEFLVSFYNNEISEKSEIFDDQFSVERPDGSNFTLKIRSTKLEDSAMYFCASRERDSTDTQYFGPGTRLTVL.

The chain links TRBV6-5 to TRBJ1-1; D is uncertain. V was trimmed by 2 bases and J by 1 base, leaving 8 bases between them. Germline loops: CDR1 MNHEY, CDR2 SVGAGI. The CDR3 totals 14 residues. CDR3 DNA sequence: TGTGCCAGCAGTTACGGGGTAGAGAACACTGAAGCTTTCTTT. Translating gives CASSYGVENTEAFF.

This chain uses TRBV21-1 with TRBJ2-7; TRBD2 reflects the table's D call only, with no check against the DNA. TRBV21-1 is a pseudogene. CDR3 size: 19 residues. The CDR3, as DNA: TGTGCCAGCAGCAAAGTGGGGACTAGCGGGGACCAAAACTCCTACGAGCAGTACTTC. Protein sequence: CASSKVGTSGDQNSYEQYF.

This clone was recorded only once. The J gene is TRBJ2-5, the V gene TRBV2, with 7 positions matching TRBD1. V gave up 3 bases and J gave up 3 bases; unmatched junction bases: 4. The CDR3 runs 14 residues. CDR1 is SNHLY, CDR2 FYNNEI, per germline. CDR3 bases: TGTGCCAGCAGTGATGGGACAGCTAAAGAGACCCAGTACTTC. Protein product: CASSDGTAKETQYF.

The chain joins TRBV28 to TRBJ2-7; a weak D match, TRBD2 (5 bases). V was shortened by 7 bases and J by 2 bases, with 15 bases between the two germline ends. The CDR3 covers 14 residues. CDR1 is MDHEN, CDR2 SYDVKM, per germline. The DNA of the CDR3 is TGTGCCAGCATTGAGAGCGGCCGCGCCTACGAGCAGTACTTC. Translating it yields CASIESGRAYEQYF.

This chain connects TRBV18 to TRBJ2-3; D is unclear. CDR1 is KGHSH and CDR2 is LQKENI in the germline V gene. The CDR3 length is 14 residues. V lost 0 bases and J lost 6, with 10 bases in between. CDR3 nucleotides: TGTGCCAGCTCACCACCCTCGGTTACGGATACGCAGTATTTT. It encodes CASSPPSVTDTQYF.

This chain connects TRBV4-1 to TRBJ2-2; 13 bases agree with TRBD2. The V gene's germline CDR1 is MGHRA and CDR2 YSYEKL. Germline trimming cut 1 base from V and 7 bases from J; bases unmatched to any gene: 6. CDR3 length: 17 amino acids. CDR3 sequence: CASSQARTSGSIGELFF. CDR3 coding DNA: TGCGCCAGCAGCCAAGCAAGGACTAGCGGGAGTATCGGGGAGCTGTTTTTT.

The chain carries TRBV7-9 and TRBJ2-3; weak D call: TRBD2 (5 bases). V dropped 6 bases and J dropped 2 bases, with 15 bases sitting between them. Germline V gives CDR1 SEHNR, CDR2 FQNEAQ (reference sequence). The CDR3 sequence is 15 residues long. This CDR3 is CASSPRGSATDTQYF. CDR3 sequence (DNA): TGTGCCAGCAGTCCACGGGGTAGCGCCACAGATACGCAGTATTTT.

The V gene is TRBV19, the J gene TRBJ1-5; D might be TRBD1 (5 bases). The CDR3 contains 13 residues. Germline-derived CDR1 and CDR2 are LNHDA and SQIVND (reference sequence). V was clipped by 6 bases and J by 4 bases, with 10 bases between them. The CDR3 region is CASSPQGNQPQHF. DNA of the CDR3: TGTGCCAGTAGCCCCCAGGGTAATCAGCCCCAGCATTTT.

The J gene is TRBJ2-7, the V gene TRBV7-9, with 9 bases that match TRBD2. V lost 5 bases to trimming and J lost 5 bases; unmatched junction nucleotides: 4. The CDR3 totals 13 residues. Per the germline V gene, CDR1 is SEHNR and CDR2 is FQNEAQ (reference sequence). The CDR3 DNA reads TGTGCCAGCAGCACAGGGACTAGCCACGAGCAGTACTTC. This codes for CASSTGTSHEQYF.

This rearrangement joins TRBV4-1 to TRBJ2-4, with 8 positions matching TRBD2. Germline values: CDR1 MGHRA, CDR2 YSYEKL. With 0 bases clipped from V and 7 bases from J, the junction kept 5 bases outside the gene matches. The CDR3 has 15 residues. CDR3 in DNA: TGCGCCAGCAGCCAAGATCCAGCGGGAGTGAACATTCAGTACTTC. This codes for CASSQDPAGVNIQYF.

The chain combines TRBV6-5 with TRBJ1-1; TRBD1 is a possible D gene (5 bases). V lost 2 bases, J lost 1 base, and 8 bases lay in between. Germline loops: CDR1 MNHEY, CDR2 SVGAGI. This CDR3 region has 14 residues. The CDR3 loop reads CASSYAGQNTEAFF. The CDR3 DNA reads TGTGCCAGCAGTTACGCCGGACAGAACACTGAAGCTTTCTTT.

V usage is TRBV11-3 and J usage is TRBJ2-3; 7 nucleotides agree with TRBD1. Germline-derived CDR1 and CDR2 are SGHNT and YENEEA. The V segment lost 4 bases and the J segment 4 bases; nucleotides outside the gene matches: 5. The CDR3 runs 14 residues. CDR3 protein: CASSYDRVSDTQYF. CDR3 bases: TGTGCCAGCAGCTATGACAGGGTCTCAGATACGCAGTATTTT.